The sequence of this T cell receptor (beta chain) was determined in a study of blood T cell repertoires in COVID-19. Study-level information: The samples span acute and convalescent COVID-19 from the United States, Italy and Spain.

TCRdb keeps only in-frame clones here, not all; method: immunoSEQ multiplex PCR. The profile shows roughly 100,000 clones, more than 80% of them singletons. The sequencing sample was made of peripheral blood. The TCR originated in a woman aged 70-85 years with acute or convalescent COVID-19.

In nucleotides, the CDR3 is TGTGCCATCAGTGATAACAGGGGAAGCACAGATACGCAGTATTTT. Protein sequence: CAISDNRGSTDTQYF. J is TRBJ2-3 and V is TRBV10-3; 7 nucleotides match TRBD1. CDR3 size: 15 residues. Germline CDR1 ENHRY, CDR2 SYGVKD. With V trimmed by 3 bases and J by 0 bases, 3 bases remained unmatched.